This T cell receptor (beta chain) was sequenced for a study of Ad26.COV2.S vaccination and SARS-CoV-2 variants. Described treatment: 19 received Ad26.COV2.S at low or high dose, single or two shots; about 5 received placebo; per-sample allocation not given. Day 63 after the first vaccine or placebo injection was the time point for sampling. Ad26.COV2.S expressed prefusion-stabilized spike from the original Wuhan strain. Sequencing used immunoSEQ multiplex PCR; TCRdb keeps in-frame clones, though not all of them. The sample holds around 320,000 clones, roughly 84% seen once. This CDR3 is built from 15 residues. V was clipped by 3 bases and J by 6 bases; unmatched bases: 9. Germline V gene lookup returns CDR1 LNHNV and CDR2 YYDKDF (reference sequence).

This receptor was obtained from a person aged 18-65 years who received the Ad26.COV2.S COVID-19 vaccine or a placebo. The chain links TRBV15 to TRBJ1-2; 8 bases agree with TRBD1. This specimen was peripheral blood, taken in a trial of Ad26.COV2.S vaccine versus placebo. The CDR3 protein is CATSSPGQVRHGYTF. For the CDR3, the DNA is TGTGCCACCAGCAGCCCGGGACAGGTTCGACATGGCTACACCTTC.